This record covers a single T cell receptor beta chain. Its antigen is undetermined. The data stem from a study of cytomegalovirus exposure and HLA in healthy donors. Study-level results: As confirmed in vitro, a few CMV-associated chains were specific for CMV antigens. Both high specificity and high sensitivity reportedly marked the classifier's diagnosis of cytomegalovirus status.

Both 60 Vbeta primers and 13 Jbeta primers went into the PCR. Using immunoSEQ multiplex PCR, the repertoire was profiled, and TCRdb retains in-frame clones only, with some absent. The sample contains 170,000 or so clones, about 80% of which appear only once. This receptor was obtained from a woman aged 30 to 39 in good health and CMV-seronegative. Sequencing was carried out using PBMCs.

In DNA, the CDR3 is TGTGCCATCAGTGAGTCGATAGGACAGCAAACCTACGAGCAGTACTTC. It is translated as CAISESIGQQTYEQYF. This chain links TRBV10-3 with TRBJ2-7, with D perhaps matching TRBD1 (6 bases). The CDR3 sequence is 16 residues long. The germline CDR1 and CDR2 sequences are ENHRY and SYGVKD. V was trimmed by 0 bases and J by 2 bases, leaving 14 bases between them.